Below are 26 T cell receptor beta chains sequenced from a single sample in a study of OX40 agonist ivuxolimab in advanced cancers. The protocol was immunoSEQ multiplex PCR, while the TCRdb copy is restricted to in-frame clones and leaves out a portion. The sample holds roughly 56,000 clones; 65% to 85% are singletons and the top ten take around 4%. The starting material was CD4+ or CD8+ T cells sorted from blood, obtained in a trial of the OX40 agonist ivuxolimab. The receptors shown here come from an adult with an advanced solid tumor such as melanoma, head and neck, liver or kidney cancer.

This clone has a single count. CDR3 loop: CASSWYRLGANTGELFF. CDR3 nucleotides: TGTGCCAGCAGCTGGTACCGGTTAGGCGCGAACACCGGGGAGCTGTTTTTT. This sequence joins TRBV11-3 and TRBJ2-2; D not certain. The length of the CDR3 is 17 residues. Trimming pared 4 bases from V and 0 bases from J, leaving 15 bases between. Germline V gene data show CDR1 as SGHNT and CDR2 as YENEEA.

The V and J genes are TRBV7-6 and TRBJ2-2; TRBD2 might be the D (6 bases). Germline CDR1 reads SGHVS; CDR2 reads FNYEAQ. Trimming took 5 bases from V and 7 from J, leaving 29 bases between them. This CDR3 comprises 19 residues. The CDR3 DNA reads as TGTGCCAGCAGCCTATATCCAGAGGGACGACGGGGGTTAGACGGGGAGCTGTTTTTT. Protein sequence: CASSLYPEGRRGLDGELFF.

This chain uses TRBV6-1 with TRBJ2-3; 12 bases fit TRBD2. This CDR3 contains 19 residues. Trimming cost V 4 bases and J 1 base; bases outside gene matches: 12. The germline gives CDR1 MNHNS, CDR2 SASEGT. This CDR3 reads CASSARLAGATLGTDTQYF. In DNA form, the CDR3 reads TGTGCCAGCAGTGCGAGACTAGCGGGGGCCACATTAGGCACAGATACGCAGTATTTT.

V gene TRBV6-5 combines with J gene TRBJ2-2; D is ambiguous. Trimming left V 4 bases short and J 3 bases short, with 12 bases between. The CDR3 has 15 amino acids. Germline lookup yields CDR1 MNHEY and CDR2 SVGAGI. This CDR3 reads CASSLKQGYTGELFF. The CDR3 nucleotides are TGTGCCAGCAGTTTGAAGCAAGGGTACACCGGGGAGCTGTTTTTT.

This chain uses TRBV19 with TRBJ2-2; D remains unclear. With 4 bases removed from V and 0 bases from J, the gap between germline ends came to 6 bases. Germline V gene lookup returns CDR1 LNHDA and CDR2 SQIVND (reference sequence). The CDR3 spans 14 residues. The CDR3, as DNA: TGTGCCAGTAGTAGGGCAACGAACACCGGGGAGCTGTTTTTT. It specifies CASSRATNTGELFF.

The genes are TRBV6-5 and TRBJ1-6; tentatively, D is TRBD1 (5 bases). CDR1 and CDR2 from the germline V gene are MNHEY and SVGAGI. This CDR3 has 14 residues. V lost 5 bases and J lost 4, with 9 bases in between. CDR3 nucleotides: TGTGCCAGCAGTCGGACACCGTATAATTCACCCCTCCACTTT. Translating it yields CASSRTPYNSPLHF.

This chain joins TRBV28 and TRBJ2-2, with a weak D call TRBD1 (7 bases). Germline V gives CDR1 MDHEN, CDR2 SYDVKM. V gave up 3 bases and J gave up 1 base, with 21 bases separating them. The CDR3 covers 19 residues. The CDR3 spells CASSFGGVNRDRNTGELFF. CDR3 bases: TGTGCCAGCAGTTTCGGCGGGGTAAACCGGGACAGGAACACCGGGGAGCTGTTTTTT.

CDR3 amino acids: CASNWNTEAFF. In nucleotides, the CDR3 is TGTGCCAGCAACTGGAACACTGAAGCTTTCTTT. V gene TRBV28 combines with J gene TRBJ1-1; D is uncertain. CDR1 is MDHEN and CDR2 is SYDVKM in the germline V gene. This CDR3 has 11 residues. V lost 7 bases to trimming and J lost 1 base, with 4 bases between them.

J is TRBJ1-6 and V is TRBV11-3, with D uncertain. Trimming stripped 1 base from V and 7 bases from J, with 14 bases between. Germline lookup yields CDR1 SGHNT and CDR2 YENEEA. CDR3 length equals 16 residues. CDR3 amino acids: CASSLGGGVANSPLHF. In DNA, the CDR3 is TGTGCCAGCAGCTTAGGGGGTGGGGTGGCAAATTCACCCCTCCACTTT.

V and J are TRBV11-2 and TRBJ1-1; no clear D. The CDR3 is 13 residues long. V lost 5 bases, J lost 4 bases, and 11 bases lay in between. CDR1 and CDR2 from the germline V gene are SGHAT and FQNNGV. The CDR3 nucleotides are TGTGCCAGCAGCCTGGGAGTGGGCACTGAAGCTTTCTTT. Translated, it gives CASSLGVGTEAFF.

The chain recombines TRBV29-1 with TRBJ2-6; 8 bases are shared with TRBD1. V lost 5 bases, J lost 0 bases, and 6 bases stayed unmatched. The germline gives CDR1 SQVTM, CDR2 ANQGSEA. This CDR3 has 16 amino acids. The CDR3 coding sequence is TGCAGCGTTTCGACAGGGGCCAGCTCTGGGGCCAACGTCCTGACTTTC. Protein product: CSVSTGASSGANVLTF.

V and J are TRBV15 and TRBJ1-3, with a tentative D call TRBD1 (5 bases). Deletions cut 1 base from V and 1 base from J, with 8 bases between. This CDR3 comprises 15 residues. CDR1 is LNHNV and CDR2 is YYDKDF in the germline V gene (reference sequence). The CDR3 bases are TGTGCCACCAGCAGAGCCGGGACGTCTGGAAACACCATATATTTT. It yields the protein CATSRAGTSGNTIYF. Variable domain in full (rest from reference TRBV15 and TRBJ1-3): DAMVIQNPRYQVTQFGKPVTLSCSQTLNHNVMYWYQQKSSQAPKLLFHYYDKDFNNEADTPDNFQSRRPNTSFCFLDIRSPGLGDTAMYLCATSRAGTSGNTIYFGEGSWLTVV.

The genes are TRBV5-6 and TRBJ2-1; the D gene could be TRBD1 or TRBD2 (6 bases each). Germline-derived CDR1 and CDR2 are SGHDT and YYEEEE. V lost 4 bases and J lost 7, with 21 bases in between. The CDR3 consists of 16 residues. The CDR3: CASSPPGAGVWNEQFF. DNA of the CDR3: TGTGCCAGCAGCCCCCCGGGGGCAGGGGTATGGAATGAGCAGTTCTTC.

The sample holds a few counts of this clone. The V call is TRBV5-1, the J call TRBJ2-3, with TRBD2 matching 10 bases. Germline lookup yields CDR1 SGHRS and CDR2 YFSETQ. With V trimmed by 4 bases and J by 0 bases, 2 bases remained unmatched. CDR3 length: 15 residues. The CDR3 nucleotides are TGCGCCAGCAGCCTGACTAGCGGGAGCACAGATACGCAGTATTTT. Encoded protein: CASSLTSGSTDTQYF.

The V and J genes are TRBV9 and TRBJ2-2, with TRBD1 identical over 10 bases. The CDR3 extends over 14 amino acids. Germline V lookup: CDR1 SGDLS, CDR2 YYNGEE. The V gene end was trimmed by 7 bases and the J gene end by 8 bases; junction bases not matched to a gene: 8. CDR3 sequence reads: CASRQGAQDGELFF. The CDR3 coding sequence is TGTGCCAGCCGACAGGGGGCGCAAGATGGGGAGCTGTTTTTT.

The CDR3 spells CASRTPGQGAEQYF. CDR3 sequence (DNA): TGTGCCAGCAGAACTCCGGGACAGGGGGCCGAGCAGTACTTC. The chain recombines TRBV6-1 with TRBJ2-7; 12 bases match TRBD1. There are 14 residues in the CDR3. V shed 6 bases, J shed 6 bases, and the junction held 6 bases outside the gene matches. The germline V gene encodes CDR1 MNHNS and CDR2 SASEGT.

The chain joins TRBV6-5 to TRBJ2-7; 8 bases agree with TRBD1. The CDR3 totals 12 residues. V dropped 10 bases and J dropped 4; count of bases not matched to a gene: 6. Germline CDR1 reads MNHEY; CDR2 reads SVGAGI. Written as DNA, the CDR3 is TGTGCCACCCCGGGACAGGCGTACGAGCAGTACTTC. Its translation: CATPGQAYEQYF.

In this sample, this clone turned up a few times. J is TRBJ1-6 and V is TRBV7-3; 7 positions match TRBD1. Trimming took 6 bases from V and 9 from J; bases not matched to a gene: 8. This CDR3 spans 14 amino acids. Germline loops: CDR1 SGHTA, CDR2 FQGTGA. The CDR3 region is CASSSTGEGSPLHF. CDR3 in DNA: TGTGCCAGCAGTTCAACAGGGGAGGGTTCACCCCTCCACTTT.

The chain employs TRBV9 and TRBJ1-4, with a possible D match to TRBD1 (6 bases). Trimming stripped 7 bases from V and 4 bases from J, with 20 bases between. Germline V CDR1 and CDR2: SGDLS, YYNGEE. This CDR3 region has 16 residues. CDR3 DNA: TGTGCCAGCGGCGGGTTCGGGGGGCGAGGTAATGAAAAACTGTTTTTT. Protein product: CASGGFGGRGNEKLFF.

The rearrangement links TRBV6-1 to TRBJ2-2; 12 bases map to TRBD2. Germline assignment: CDR1 MNHNS and CDR2 SASEGT. This CDR3 spans 15 amino acids. V lost 6 bases to trimming and J lost 6 bases; unmatched junction nucleotides: 5. The CDR3 DNA reads TGTGCCAGCAGCCACCGGACTAGCGGGGCCGGGGAGCTGTTTTTT. Its translation is CASSHRTSGAGELFF.

The chain combines TRBV7-8 with TRBJ2-3; D is undetermined. Germline V CDR1 and CDR2: SGHVS, FQNEAQ. The CDR3 is 16 amino acids. V lost 4 bases, J lost 3 bases, and 17 bases lay in between. CDR3 residues: CASSSRLVLGTDTQYF. Written as DNA, the CDR3 is TGTGCCAGCAGCTCCCGTTTAGTTTTGGGGACAGATACGCAGTATTTT.

The V and J genes are TRBV10-3 and TRBJ2-7, with TRBD2 matching over 7 bases. The CDR3 has 14 residues. CDR1 is ENHRY, CDR2 SYGVKD, per germline. J was trimmed by 7 bases and V by 4 bases; bases with no gene match: 10. This CDR3 reads CAISGTTGGREQYF. The CDR3 DNA is TGTGCCATCAGTGGTACGACGGGGGGTCGGGAGCAGTACTTC.

The chain couples TRBV4-2 to TRBJ2-7, with D possibly TRBD2 on 6 matching bases. Trimming removed 0 bases from V and 3 bases from J, with 12 bases in between. Germline V gene data show CDR1 as LGHNA and CDR2 as YNFKEQ. The CDR3 covers 15 residues. This chain's CDR3 is CASSQEEGRHYEQYF. The CDR3 DNA follows: TGTGCCAGCAGCCAAGAAGAGGGGAGGCACTACGAGCAGTACTTC.

This clone turned up a few times. The V call is TRBV2, the J call TRBJ1-1, with a possible D match to TRBD1 (5 bases). Germline CDR1 and CDR2: SNHLY and FYNNEI. V was clipped by 7 bases and J by 0 bases, with 9 bases between them. The CDR3 has 13 amino acids. The CDR3 region has the DNA TGTGCCAGCACCGGGACCATGAACACTGAAGCTTTCTTT. It translates to CASTGTMNTEAFF.

The gene calls are TRBV18 and TRBJ1-1, with D unclear. The germline V gene encodes CDR1 KGHSH and CDR2 LQKENI. The CDR3 sequence is 16 residues long. Trimming took 5 bases from V and 0 from J, leaving 16 bases between them. CDR3 DNA: TGTGCCAGCTCAACTACCGGGAGACCAATGAACACTGAAGCTTTCTTT. Amino acid sequence: CASSTTGRPMNTEAFF.

As concerns this clone: At one end the junction does not follow the germline gene, possibly because of a read error. The rearrangement links TRBV5-1 to TRBJ1-5; a weak D match, TRBD1 (5 bases). This CDR3 is 11 amino acids long. The germline CDR1 and CDR2 sequences are SGHRS and YFSETQ. The CDR3 nucleotides read TGTCCGGGACCCTCTCGGCAGCCCCAGCATTTT. Protein product: CPGPSRQPQHF. The variable domain in full, with the rest retrieved from reference TRBV5-1 and TRBJ1-5, is KAGVTQTPRYLIKTRGQQVTLSCSPISGHRSVSWYQQTPGQGLQFLFEYFSETQRNKGNFPGRFSGRQFSNSRSEMNVSTLELGDSALYLCPGPSRQPQHFGDGTRLSIL.